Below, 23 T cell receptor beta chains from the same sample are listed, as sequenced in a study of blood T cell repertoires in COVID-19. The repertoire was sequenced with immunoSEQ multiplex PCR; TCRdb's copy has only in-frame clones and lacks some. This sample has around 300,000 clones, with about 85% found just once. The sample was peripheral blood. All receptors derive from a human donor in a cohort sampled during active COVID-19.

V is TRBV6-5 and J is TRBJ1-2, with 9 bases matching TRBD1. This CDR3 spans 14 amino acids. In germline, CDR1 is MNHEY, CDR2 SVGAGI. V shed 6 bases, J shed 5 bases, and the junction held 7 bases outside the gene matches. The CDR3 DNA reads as TGTGCCAGCAGCGAGACAGGGGGTATTTATGGCTACACCTTC. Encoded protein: CASSETGGIYGYTF.

CDR3: CASSWGQTNGYTF. As DNA, the CDR3 is TGTGCCAGCAGTTGGGGCCAGACAAATGGCTACACCTTC. J is TRBJ1-2 and V is TRBV12-3 or TRBV12-4; D is possibly TRBD1 (5 bases). The CDR3 is made up of 13 amino acids. V was clipped by 4 bases and J by 6 bases, with 12 bases between them.

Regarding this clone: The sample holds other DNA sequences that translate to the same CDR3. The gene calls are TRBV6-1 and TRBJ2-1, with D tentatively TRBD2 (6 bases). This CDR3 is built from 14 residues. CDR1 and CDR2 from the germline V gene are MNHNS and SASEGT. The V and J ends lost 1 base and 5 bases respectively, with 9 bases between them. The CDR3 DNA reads TGTGCCAGCAGTGAAGGAGGAGGGCACAATGAGCAGTTCTTC. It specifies CASSEGGGHNEQFF.

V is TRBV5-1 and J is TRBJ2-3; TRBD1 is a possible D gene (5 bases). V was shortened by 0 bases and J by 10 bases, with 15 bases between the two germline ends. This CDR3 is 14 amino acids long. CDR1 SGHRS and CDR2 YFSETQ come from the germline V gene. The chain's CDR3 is CASSLEDRGTSQYF. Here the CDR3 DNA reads TGCGCCAGCAGCTTGGAGGATAGGGGTACTTCGCAGTATTTT. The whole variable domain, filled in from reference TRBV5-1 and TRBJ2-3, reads KAGVTQTPRYLIKTRGQQVTLSCSPISGHRSVSWYQQTPGQGLQFLFEYFSETQRNKGNFPGRFSGRQFSNSRSEMNVSTLELGDSALYLCASSLEDRGTSQYFGPGTRLTVL.

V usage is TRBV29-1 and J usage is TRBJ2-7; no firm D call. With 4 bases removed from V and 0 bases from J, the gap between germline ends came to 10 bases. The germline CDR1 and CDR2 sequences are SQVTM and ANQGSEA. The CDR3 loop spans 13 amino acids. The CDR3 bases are TGCAGCGTTGGGCAGGTGAGCTCCTACGAGCAGTACTTC. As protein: CSVGQVSSYEQYF.

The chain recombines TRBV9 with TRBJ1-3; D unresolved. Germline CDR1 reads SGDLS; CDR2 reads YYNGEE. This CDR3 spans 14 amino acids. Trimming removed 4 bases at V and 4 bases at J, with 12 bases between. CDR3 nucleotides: TGTGCCAGCAGCCGAGGGAGTCCGGGAAACACCATATATTTT. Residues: CASSRGSPGNTIYF.

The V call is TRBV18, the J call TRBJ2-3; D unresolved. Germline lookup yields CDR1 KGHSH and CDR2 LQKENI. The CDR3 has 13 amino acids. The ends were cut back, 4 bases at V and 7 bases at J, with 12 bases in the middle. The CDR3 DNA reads TGTGCCAGCTCACTGACTCGTGATTATACGCAGTATTTT. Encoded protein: CASSLTRDYTQYF.

The CDR3 DNA reads as TGTGCCAGCAGTTTAGATTTAGCCAAAAACATTCAGTACTTC. It codes for CASSLDLAKNIQYF. The rearrangement links TRBV2 to TRBJ2-4; unclear D gene. The CDR3 is 14 amino acids. Germline V lookup: CDR1 SNHLY, CDR2 FYNNEI. Trimming took off 5 bases at V and 0 bases at J, with 8 bases between the two ends.

CDR3 sequence reads: CASSSWTSGRARTGELFF. CDR3 DNA: TGTGCCAGTAGTAGTTGGACTAGCGGGAGGGCCCGAACCGGGGAGCTGTTTTTT. The chain joins TRBV19 to TRBJ2-2; 15 nucleotides line up with TRBD2. This CDR3 has 18 residues. The germline V gene encodes CDR1 LNHDA and CDR2 SQIVND (reference sequence). After removal of 4 bases from V and 5 bases from J, the junction contained 8 bases not matched to a gene.

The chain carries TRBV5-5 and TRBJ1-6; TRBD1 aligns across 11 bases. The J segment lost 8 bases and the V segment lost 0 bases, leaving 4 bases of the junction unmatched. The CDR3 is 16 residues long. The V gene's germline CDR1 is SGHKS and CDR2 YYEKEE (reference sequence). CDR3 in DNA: TGTGCCAGCAGCTTGGCCTGGGGACAGGGGGATTCACCCCTCCACTTT. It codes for CASSLAWGQGDSPLHF.

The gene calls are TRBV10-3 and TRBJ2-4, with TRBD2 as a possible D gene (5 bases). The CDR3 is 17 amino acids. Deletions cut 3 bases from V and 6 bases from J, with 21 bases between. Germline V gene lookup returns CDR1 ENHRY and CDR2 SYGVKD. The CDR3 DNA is TGTGCCATCAGTGACTCAAATCCGCCTAGCCGGGGAAACATTCAGTACTTC. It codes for CAISDSNPPSRGNIQYF.

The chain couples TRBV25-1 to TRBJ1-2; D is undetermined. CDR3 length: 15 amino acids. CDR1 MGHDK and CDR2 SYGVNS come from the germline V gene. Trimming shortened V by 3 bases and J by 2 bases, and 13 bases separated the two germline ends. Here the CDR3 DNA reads TGTGCCAGCAGTGAGGGTGGGCTTGTCAACTATGGCTACACCTTC. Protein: CASSEGGLVNYGYTF.

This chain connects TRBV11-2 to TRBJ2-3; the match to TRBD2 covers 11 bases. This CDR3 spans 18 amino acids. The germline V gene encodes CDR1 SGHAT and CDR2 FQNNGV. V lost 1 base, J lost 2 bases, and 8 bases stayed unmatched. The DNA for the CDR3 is TGTGCCAGCAGCTTAGCCCTTAGCGGGAGGGCTAACACAGATACGCAGTATTTT. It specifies CASSLALSGRANTDTQYF.

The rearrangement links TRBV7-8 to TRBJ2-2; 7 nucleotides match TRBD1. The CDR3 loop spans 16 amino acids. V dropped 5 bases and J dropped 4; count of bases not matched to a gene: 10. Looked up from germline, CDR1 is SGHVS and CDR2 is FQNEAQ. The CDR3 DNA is TGTGCCAGCAGCCAACTGGGCAGGGGGAGCACCGGGGAGCTGTTTTTT. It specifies CASSQLGRGSTGELFF. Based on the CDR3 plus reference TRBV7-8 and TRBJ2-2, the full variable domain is GAGVSQSPRYKVAKRGQDVALRCDPISGHVSLFWYQQALGQGPEFLTYFQNEAQLDKSGLPSDRFFAERPEGSVSTLKIQRTQQEDSAVYLCASSQLGRGSTGELFFGEGSRLTVL.

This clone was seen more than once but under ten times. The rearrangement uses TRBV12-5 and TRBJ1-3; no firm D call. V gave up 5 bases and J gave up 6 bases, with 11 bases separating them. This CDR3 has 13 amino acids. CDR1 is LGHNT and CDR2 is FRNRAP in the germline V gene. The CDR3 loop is CASGPSGANTIYF. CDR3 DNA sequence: TGTGCTAGTGGTCCCTCGGGTGCAAACACCATATATTTT.

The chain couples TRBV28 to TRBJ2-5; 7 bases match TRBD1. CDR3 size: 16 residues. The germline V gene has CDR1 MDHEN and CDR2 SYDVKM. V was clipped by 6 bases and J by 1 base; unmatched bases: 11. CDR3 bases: TGTGCCAGCAGGACAAGGGGAAGGGACAGCCAAGAGACCCAGTACTTC. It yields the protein CASRTRGRDSQETQYF.

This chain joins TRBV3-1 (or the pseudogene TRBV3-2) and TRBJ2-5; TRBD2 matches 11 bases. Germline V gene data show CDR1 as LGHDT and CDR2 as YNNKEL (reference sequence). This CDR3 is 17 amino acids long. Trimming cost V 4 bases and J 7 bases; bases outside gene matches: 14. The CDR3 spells CASSLSTGTSGVRTQYF. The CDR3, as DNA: TGTGCCAGCAGCCTCTCTACCGGGACTAGCGGTGTAAGGACCCAGTACTTC.

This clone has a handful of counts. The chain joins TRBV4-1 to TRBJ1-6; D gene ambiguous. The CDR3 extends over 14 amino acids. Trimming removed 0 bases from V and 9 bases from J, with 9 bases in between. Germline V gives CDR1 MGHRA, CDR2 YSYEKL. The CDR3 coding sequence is TGCGCCAGCAGCCAAGAATCTGAGGGTTCACCCCTCCACTTT. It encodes CASSQESEGSPLHF.

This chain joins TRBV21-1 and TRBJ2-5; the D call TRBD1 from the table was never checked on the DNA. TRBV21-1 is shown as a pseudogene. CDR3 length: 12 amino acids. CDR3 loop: CALIPGKETQYF. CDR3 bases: TGTGCCCTCATTCCAGGGAAAGAGACCCAGTACTTC.

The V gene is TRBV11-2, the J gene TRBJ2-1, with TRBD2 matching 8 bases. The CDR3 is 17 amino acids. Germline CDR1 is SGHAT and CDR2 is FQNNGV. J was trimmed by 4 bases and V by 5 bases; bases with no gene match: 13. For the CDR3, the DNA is TGTGCCAGCAGCCTGTCCTTAGCGGGATCGGTATACAATGAGCAGTTCTTC. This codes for CASSLSLAGSVYNEQFF.

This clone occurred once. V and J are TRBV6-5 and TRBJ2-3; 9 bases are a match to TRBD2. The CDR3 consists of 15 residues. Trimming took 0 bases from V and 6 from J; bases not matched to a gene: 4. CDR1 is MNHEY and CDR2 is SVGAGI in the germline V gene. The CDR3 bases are TGTGCCAGCAGTTACTCCGCGGGAGGGCCTGATACGCAGTATTTT. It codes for CASSYSAGGPDTQYF.

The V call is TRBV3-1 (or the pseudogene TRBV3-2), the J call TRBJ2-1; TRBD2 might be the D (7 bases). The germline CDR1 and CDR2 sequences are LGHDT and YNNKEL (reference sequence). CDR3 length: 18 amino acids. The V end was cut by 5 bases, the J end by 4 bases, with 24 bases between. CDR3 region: CASSYSGAAGEKYNEQFF. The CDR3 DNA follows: TGTGCCAGCAGCTATTCGGGGGCGGCGGGAGAGAAGTACAATGAGCAGTTCTTC.

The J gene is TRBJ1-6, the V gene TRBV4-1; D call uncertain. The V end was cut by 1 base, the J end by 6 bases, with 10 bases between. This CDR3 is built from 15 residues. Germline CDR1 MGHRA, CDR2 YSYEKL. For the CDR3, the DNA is TGCGCCAGCAGCCAAGTGCCGGGTCTTAATTCACCCCTCCACTTT. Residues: CASSQVPGLNSPLHF.